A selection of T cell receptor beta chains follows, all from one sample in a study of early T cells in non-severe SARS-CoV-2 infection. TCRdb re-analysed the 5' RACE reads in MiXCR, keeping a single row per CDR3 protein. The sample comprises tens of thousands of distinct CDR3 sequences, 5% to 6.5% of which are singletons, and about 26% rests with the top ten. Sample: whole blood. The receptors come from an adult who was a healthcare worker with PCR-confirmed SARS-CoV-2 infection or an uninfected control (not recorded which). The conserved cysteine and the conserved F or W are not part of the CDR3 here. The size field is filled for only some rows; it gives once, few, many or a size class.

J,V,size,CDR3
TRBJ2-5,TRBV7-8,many,ASSSVPGLAGVETQY
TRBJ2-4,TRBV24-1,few,ATSRMGQAKNIQY
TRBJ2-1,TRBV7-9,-,ASSPTRGGPTGREQF
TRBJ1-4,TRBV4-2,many,ASSQGGGGEKLF
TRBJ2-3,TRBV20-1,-,SATSSGGRSDTQY
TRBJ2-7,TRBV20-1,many,SASPGTLTYEQY
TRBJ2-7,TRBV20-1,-,SARAPGEQY
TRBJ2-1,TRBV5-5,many,ASSFSGRAYSYNEQF
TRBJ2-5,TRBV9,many,ASSAQGGGLAETQY
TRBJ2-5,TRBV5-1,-,ASSPLAGGPETQY
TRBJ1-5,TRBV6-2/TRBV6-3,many,ASSYGQQPQH
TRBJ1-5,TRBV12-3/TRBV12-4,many,ASSWRGVGQPQH
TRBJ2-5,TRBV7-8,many,ASSLGLIGQETQY
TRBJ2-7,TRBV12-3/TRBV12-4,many,ASSSQTGGYEQY
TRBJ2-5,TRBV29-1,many,SGGAETQY
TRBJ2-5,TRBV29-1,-,SVGQVETQY
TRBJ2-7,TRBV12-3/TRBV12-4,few,ASLPPGTYEQY
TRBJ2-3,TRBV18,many,ASSRSGTAVDTQY
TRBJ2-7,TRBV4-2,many,ASSQAQALAGSSSYEQY
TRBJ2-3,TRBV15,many,ATKWGIETDTQY
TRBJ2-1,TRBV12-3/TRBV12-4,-,ASSYGLAGAVEQF
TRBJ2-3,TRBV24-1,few,ATSVTPGPGGTDTQY
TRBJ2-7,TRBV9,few,ASSVGRDNNYEQY
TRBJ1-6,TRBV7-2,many,ASSFLFGSPLH
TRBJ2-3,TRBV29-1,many,SAPTSGSTDTQY
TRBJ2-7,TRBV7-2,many,ASSGSVWTTHEQY
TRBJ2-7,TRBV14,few,ASSRSSYEQY
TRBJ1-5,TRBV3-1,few,ASSQSGGFGQPQH
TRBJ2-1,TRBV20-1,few,SAPGTSEGEQF
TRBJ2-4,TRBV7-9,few,ASSQTSGGKLAKNIQY
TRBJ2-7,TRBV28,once,ASSLTVIQTYEQY
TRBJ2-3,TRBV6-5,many,ASSEGDTQY
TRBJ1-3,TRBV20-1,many,SARQGQNSGNTIY
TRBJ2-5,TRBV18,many,ASSPDYQETQY
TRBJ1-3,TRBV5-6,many,ASSPIEGARKGNTIY
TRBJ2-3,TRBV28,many,ASSEQGARGTDTQY